The 6 T cell receptor beta chains given below trace back to one sample, sequenced in a study of T cells in Graves' hyperthyroidism and ophthalmopathy. Amplification of TCR beta CDR3 regions was performed using RNA transcripts as template. First-round RT-PCR of the TCR CDR3 relied on the HTBI primer set. TCRdb analysed the multiplex PCR reads with MiXCR anew, one entry per CDR3 protein. The table lists around 600,000 distinct CDR3 sequences, around 16% of them singletons. Material: blood. The source is a woman aged 40 to 50 with Graves' ophthalmopathy.

This clonotype occurred a few times. This chain joins TRBV6-7 and TRBJ2-5; D may be TRBD1 (5 bases). TRBV6-7 carries the ORF label, with uncertain function. The CDR3 totals 14 residues. The V end lost 10 bases, the J end lost 2 bases, and 17 bases lay between the germline ends. The CDR3 sequence is CATYPTDSQETQYF. Written as DNA, the CDR3 is TGTGCCACCTACCCGACCGACAGTCAAGAGACCCAGTACTTC.

The chain couples TRBV20-1 to TRBJ1-1, with D possibly TRBD1 on 6 matching bases. This CDR3 has 16 residues. CDR1 and CDR2 from the germline V gene are DFQATT and SNEGSKA (reference sequence). The V end lost 0 bases, the J end lost 1 base, and 15 bases lay between the germline ends. The CDR3, as DNA: TGCAGTGCTAGAGAGGGGGCAGGGGTGAGGAACACTGAAGCTTTCTTT. Translated, it gives CSAREGAGVRNTEAFF.

V is TRBV20-1 and J is TRBJ2-3; D not resolved. CDR1 DFQATT and CDR2 SNEGSKA come from the germline V gene (reference sequence). Trimming took 0 bases from V and 5 from J, leaving 6 bases between them. This CDR3 comprises 12 residues. The CDR3: CSARDSGDTQYF. Here the CDR3 DNA reads TGCAGTGCTAGAGATTCTGGAGATACGCAGTATTTT.

In this sample, this clonotype turned up many times. The chain links TRBV28 to TRBJ2-5; possibly TRBD2 for D (5 bases). With 7 bases removed from V and 0 bases from J, the gap between germline ends came to 15 bases. The CDR3 is 15 amino acids. Germline-derived CDR1 and CDR2 are MDHEN and SYDVKM. The CDR3 here is CASNRRAWYQETQYF. The CDR3 coding sequence is TGTGCCAGCAACCGGCGGGCGTGGTACCAAGAGACCCAGTACTTC.

This clonotype was picked up many times. The CDR3 protein is CASSSHQGNYEQYF. The CDR3 DNA sequence: TGTGCCAGCAGCTCGCACCAAGGGAACTACGAGCAGTACTTC. The V call is TRBV11-2, the J call TRBJ2-7; D not certain. V was trimmed by 4 bases and J by 3 bases, leaving 13 bases between them. There are 14 residues in the CDR3. Germline V CDR1 and CDR2: SGHAT, FQNNGV.

This clonotype has a count of ten or more. The V gene is TRBV7-2, the J gene TRBJ2-1, with 8 bases fitting TRBD2. CDR1 is SGHTA and CDR2 is FQGNSA in the germline V gene. The CDR3 sequence is 15 residues long. V trimming: 4 bases; J trimming: 4 bases; junction bases outside the gene matches: 6. CDR3 sequence: CASSSSGLGYNEQFF. The CDR3 nucleotides read TGTGCCAGCAGCTCCTCGGGACTAGGTTACAATGAGCAGTTCTTC.